This T cell receptor (beta chain) was found in a study of STAT3 mutations in large granular lymphocyte leukemia. The study's findings and limits: Every T-LGLL patient had at least one immunodominant TCRbeta clonotype. Some patients had persisting codominant clonotypes that could mask small clones.

The CDR3 extends over 14 amino acids. Germline V gene sequence: CDR1 SGHTA, CDR2 FQGNSA. V shed 8 bases and J 13 bases; nucleotides not matched to a gene: 15. In the case of this clone: Antigen: not known.

This table comes from immunoSEQ multiplex PCR, and its TCRdb copy is limited to in-frame clones, with some not included. The sample carries over 5,000 clones, roughly 80% recorded once. V is TRBV7-2 and J is TRBJ2-1; 9 bases fit TRBD1. The sequence came from a man aged 35 to 55 with T-cell large granular lymphocyte leukemia. Some clones in this sample may be carry-over from other donors' samples. Sequencing was done on a sample of peripheral blood mononuclear cells. DNA of the CDR3: TGTGCCAGCGGATCCGGGACAGGGTTCGTTACCCAGTTCTTC. Amino acid sequence: CASGSGTGFVTQFF. The full variable domain, completed using reference TRBV7-2 and TRBJ2-1, is GAGVSQSPSNKVTEKGKDVELRCDPISGHTALYWYRQSLGQGLEFLIYFQGNSAPDKSGLPSDRFSAERTGGSVSTLTIQRTQQEDSAVYLCASGSGTGFVTQFFGPGTRLTVL.